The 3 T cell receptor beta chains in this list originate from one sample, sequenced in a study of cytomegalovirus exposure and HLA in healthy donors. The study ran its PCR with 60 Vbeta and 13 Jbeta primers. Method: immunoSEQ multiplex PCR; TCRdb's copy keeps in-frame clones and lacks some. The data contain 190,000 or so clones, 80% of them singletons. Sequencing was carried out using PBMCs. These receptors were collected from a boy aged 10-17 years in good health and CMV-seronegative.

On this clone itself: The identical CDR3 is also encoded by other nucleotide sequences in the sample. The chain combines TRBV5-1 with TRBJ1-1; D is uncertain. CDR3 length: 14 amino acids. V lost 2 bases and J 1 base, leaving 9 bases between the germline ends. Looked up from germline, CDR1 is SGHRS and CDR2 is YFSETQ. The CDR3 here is CASSFGGGNTEAFF. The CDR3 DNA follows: TGCGCCAGCAGCTTCGGTGGTGGGAACACTGAAGCTTTCTTT.

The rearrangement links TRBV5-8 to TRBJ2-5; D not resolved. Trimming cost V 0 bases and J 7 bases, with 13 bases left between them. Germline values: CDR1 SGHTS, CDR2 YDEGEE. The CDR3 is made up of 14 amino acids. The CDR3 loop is CASSLVWPAGTQYF. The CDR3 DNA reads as TGTGCCAGCAGCTTGGTCTGGCCAGCAGGGACCCAGTACTTC.

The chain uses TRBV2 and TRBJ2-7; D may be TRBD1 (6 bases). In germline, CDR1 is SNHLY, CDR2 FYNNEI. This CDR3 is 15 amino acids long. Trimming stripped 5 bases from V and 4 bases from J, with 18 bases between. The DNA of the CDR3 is TGTGCCAGCAGTTTTCCCCTCGGGACAAGATACGAGCAGTACTTC. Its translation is CASSFPLGTRYEQYF.